This T cell receptor (beta chain) derives from a study of blood T cell repertoires in COVID-19. Per the study methods: Estimation of nucleated cell counts relied on the amplification of reference gene primers. Only in-frame clones appear in the TCRdb table, and some are missing; sequencing was by immunoSEQ multiplex PCR. The V and J calls and clone size come from that table; D and trimming were worked out from the DNA. The sample lists some 90,000 clones; approximately 86% were seen once. The sequence came from a man between 65 and 85 years old with active or convalescent COVID-19. Sequenced input: peripheral blood.

The CDR3 loop reads CASSPTPSTDTQYF. The DNA for the CDR3 is TGTGCCAGCAGCCCGACTCCTAGCACAGATACGCAGTATTTT. J is TRBJ2-3 and V is TRBV7-3, with D unclear. Trimming left V 5 bases short and J 0 bases short, with 9 bases between. The germline CDR1 and CDR2 sequences are SGHTA and FQGTGA. There are 14 residues in the CDR3.